What follows describes a single T cell receptor beta chain. V was shortened by 2 bases and J by 0 bases, with 16 bases between the two germline ends. The CDR3 is made up of 17 amino acids. Germline V lookup: CDR1 MNHEY, CDR2 SMNVEV (reference sequence). The data derive from a study of control samples from healthy donors and cancer patients. Only in-frame clones appear in the TCRdb table, and some are missing; sequencing was by immunoSEQ multiplex PCR. The repertoire includes 100,000 or so clones, about four fifths of them detected once, and 13% sits in the top ten. This sequence was found in a woman in her forties or fifties in good health. Material: blood. This chain joins TRBV27 and TRBJ1-2, with D possibly TRBD1 on 5 matching bases. The CDR3 bases are TGTGCCAGCAGTTTAGTCTTTGGAGGGGTGCCTAACTATGGCTACACCTTC. It specifies CASSLVFGGVPNYGYTF.